One sample yielded the 15 T cell receptor beta chains listed below, sequenced in a study of Graves' ophthalmopathy and Graves' hyperthyroidism. The authors amplified TCR beta CDR3 regions, and they did so from RNA transcripts for repertoire sequencing. Second-round multiplex PCR came after a first-round RT-PCR that employed HTBI primers. TCRdb reanalysed the multiplex PCR reads using MiXCR and keeps one entry per CDR3 protein. The sample lists hundreds of thousands of distinct CDR3 sequences; about 20% were seen once. The specimen was peripheral blood. Receptors originate from a woman between 18 and 30 years old with stable Graves' hyperthyroidism. Some clones in this sample may be carry-over from other donors' samples.

This clonotype was observed at least ten times. CDR3 sequence reads: CASSIFGGAGNHQPQHF. As DNA, the CDR3 is TGTGCCAGTAGTATATTCGGGGGAGCAGGGAACCATCAGCCCCAGCATTTT. The V call is TRBV19, the J call TRBJ1-5, with TRBD1 as a possible D gene (5 bases). Trimming pared 2 bases from V and 5 bases from J, leaving 19 bases between. The CDR3 extends over 17 amino acids. CDR1 and CDR2 (germline): LNHDA, SQIVND (reference sequence).

The chain couples TRBV30 to TRBJ2-7, with 9 bases identical to TRBD1. The CDR3 has 12 amino acids. Germline trimming cut 5 bases from V and 3 bases from J; bases unmatched to any gene: 2. The germline V gene encodes CDR1 GTSNPN and CDR2 SVGIG (reference sequence). CDR3 amino acids: CAWWTGDYEQYF. The CDR3 nucleotides are TGTGCCTGGTGGACAGGGGACTACGAGCAGTACTTC.

This clonotype was counted a few times. The rearrangement joins TRBV28 to TRBJ2-4; D perhaps matches TRBD2 (7 bases). The CDR3 runs to 13 residues. Germline assignment: CDR1 MDHEN and CDR2 SYDVKM. Trimming cost V 8 bases and J 10 bases, with 18 bases left between them. DNA for the CDR3: TGTGCCAGCCAGGGAGGGGGTTTTGCAATTCAGTACTTC. It yields the protein CASQGGGFAIQYF.

The sample holds many counts of this clonotype. The chain couples TRBV11-2 to TRBJ2-3; D unresolved. Trimming stripped 5 bases from V and 4 bases from J, with 13 bases between. This CDR3 region has 14 residues. The germline V gene encodes CDR1 SGHAT and CDR2 FQNNGV. The CDR3 reads CASSDHYRADTQYF. The CDR3 DNA reads as TGTGCCAGCAGCGACCACTACCGGGCAGATACGCAGTATTTT.

This clonotype was found many times. V gene TRBV12-3 or TRBV12-4 combines with J gene TRBJ2-5; D is uncertain. This CDR3 region has 13 residues. V shed 5 bases and J shed 1 base, with 8 bases lying between them. The CDR3 nucleotides are TGTGCCAGCAGTGATGGGGTCCAAGAGACCCAGTACTTC. Encoded protein: CASSDGVQETQYF.

This clonotype came up many times. The V gene is TRBV28, the J gene TRBJ1-5; no definite D call. This CDR3 spans 16 amino acids. The V gene's germline CDR1 is MDHEN and CDR2 SYDVKM. Trimming left V 1 base short and J 3 bases short, with 13 bases between. This CDR3 reads CASSLLSRINNQPQHF. Written as DNA, the CDR3 is TGTGCCAGCAGTTTATTGTCCAGAATAAACAATCAGCCCCAGCATTTT.

This clonotype was observed at least ten times. This chain uses TRBV19 with TRBJ1-5; D remains ambiguous. The germline CDR1 and CDR2 sequences are LNHDA and SQIVND (reference sequence). V was shortened by 3 bases and J by 3 bases, with 6 bases between the two germline ends. The CDR3 runs 13 residues. The CDR3 sequence: CASSIHHNQPQHF. DNA for the CDR3: TGTGCCAGTAGTATCCACCACAATCAGCCCCAGCATTTT.

The sample holds a few counts of this clonotype. The gene calls are TRBV6-5 and TRBJ1-6; weak D call: TRBD1 (6 bases). V lost 0 bases, J lost 9 bases, and 12 bases lay in between. The CDR3 sequence is 15 residues long. Germline V gives CDR1 MNHEY, CDR2 SVGAGI. CDR3 sequence reads: CASSYSQGMISPLHF. In nucleotides, the CDR3 is TGTGCCAGCAGTTACTCGCAGGGGATGATTTCACCCCTCCACTTT.

The chain couples TRBV19 to TRBJ1-5, with a weak D call TRBD1 (6 bases). Germline V gene data show CDR1 as LNHDA and CDR2 as SQIVND (reference sequence). Trimming pared 3 bases from V and 7 bases from J, leaving 19 bases between. The CDR3 sequence is 16 residues long. In DNA form, the CDR3 reads TGTGCCAGTAGTATTTGGGCGGGGGCAGAAAGGCAGCCCCAGCATTTT. Translated, it gives CASSIWAGAERQPQHF.

There are many counts of this clonotype. The chain uses TRBV6-5 and TRBJ1-1, with 7 bases identical to TRBD1. This CDR3 has 15 amino acids. CDR1 and CDR2 (germline): MNHEY, SVGAGI. J gave up 4 bases and V 2 bases, and 7 bases lay outside the gene matches. The CDR3 nucleotides are TGTGCCAGCAGTTACCGACAGGGAAGTGGCACTGAAGCTTTCTTT. It is translated as CASSYRQGSGTEAFF.

The J gene is TRBJ1-5, the V gene TRBV27; 8 bases map to TRBD1. Germline CDR1 is MNHEY and CDR2 is SMNVEV (reference sequence). V lost 0 bases and J lost 5; bases outside the gene matches: 9. CDR3 size: 17 residues. In nucleotides, the CDR3 is TGTGCCAGCAGTTTATCCCCGCCGAGACAGGGGTATCAGCCCCAGCATTTT. Protein product: CASSLSPPRQGYQPQHF.

The chain is built from TRBV6-5 and TRBJ1-1; possibly TRBD1 for D (6 bases). This CDR3 region has 15 residues. Germline values: CDR1 MNHEY, CDR2 SVGAGI. Trimming took 0 bases from V and 4 from J, leaving 12 bases between them. The CDR3 DNA sequence: TGTGCCAGCAGTTACTCGAGGGGGGGTGGCACTGAAGCTTTCTTT. It translates to CASSYSRGGGTEAFF.

This clonotype was detected ten times or more. The rearrangement uses TRBV4-3 and TRBJ2-5; 7 bases fit TRBD2. The germline gives CDR1 LGHNA, CDR2 YSLEER. The CDR3 covers 15 residues. With 1 base clipped from V and 2 bases from J, the junction kept 4 bases outside the gene matches. CDR3: CASSQALAVQETQYF. In DNA, the CDR3 is TGCGCCAGCAGCCAAGCTCTAGCGGTACAAGAGACCCAGTACTTC.

V usage is TRBV5-1 and J usage is TRBJ2-7; 9 bases agree with TRBD2. CDR1 SGHRS and CDR2 YFSETQ come from the germline V gene. The CDR3 contains 15 residues. Losses at the gene ends were 6 bases for V and 2 bases for J; bases not matched to a gene: 9. CDR3 DNA: TGCGCCAGCACCCACGACGGCGGGAGGGCCTACGAGCAGTACTTC. The encoded protein is CASTHDGGRAYEQYF.

There are a few counts of this clonotype. V and J are TRBV19 and TRBJ1-1; TRBD1 is a possible D gene (5 bases). Germline values: CDR1 LNHDA, CDR2 SQIVND (reference sequence). V was trimmed by 4 bases and J by 5 bases, leaving 14 bases between them. The CDR3 is 14 amino acids. The CDR3 nucleotides read TGTGCCAGTAGTACTGACAGTCGGCGAACTGAAGCTTTCTTT. Its translation is CASSTDSRRTEAFF.